This passage covers 25 T cell receptor beta chains from one sample sequenced in a study of cytomegalovirus exposure and HLA in healthy donors. PCR amplification relied on 60 Vbeta primers (plus 13 Jbeta primers). TCRdb keeps only in-frame clones here, not all; method: immunoSEQ multiplex PCR. The table has around 240,000 clones, roughly 87% seen once. The sequenced sample consisted of PBMCs. Receptor source: a middle-aged woman in good health and CMV-seropositive.

The rearrangement links TRBV11-2 to TRBJ2-5; 7 bases are a match to TRBD1. The CDR3 runs to 14 residues. V lost 4 bases, J lost 5 bases, and 7 bases stayed unmatched. Germline CDR1 and CDR2: SGHAT and FQNNGV. CDR3 sequence: CASSSNIRGETQYF. The CDR3 bases are TGTGCCAGCAGCTCTAATATCAGGGGGGAGACCCAGTACTTC.

The CDR3 spells CASSPGSRNTEAFF. CDR3 DNA: TGTGCCAGCAGTCCCGGGAGCCGGAACACTGAAGCTTTCTTT. The chain couples TRBV2 to TRBJ1-1; D unclear. The germline gives CDR1 SNHLY, CDR2 FYNNEI. The length of the CDR3 is 14 residues. Deletions cut 5 bases from V and 1 base from J, with 11 bases between.

The rearrangement joins TRBV7-2 to TRBJ2-7; D perhaps matches TRBD1 (7 bases). Germline lookup yields CDR1 SGHTA and CDR2 FQGNSA. V was clipped by 5 bases and J by 0 bases, with 20 bases between them. CDR3 size: 17 residues. CDR3 nucleotides: TGTGCCAGCAGCCCGAGAGGTGGAGGGGGCGTCTCCTACGAGCAGTACTTC. Amino acid sequence: CASSPRGGGGVSYEQYF.

This clone was seen once. V and J are TRBV5-1 and TRBJ1-2; unclear D gene. This CDR3 spans 14 amino acids. Trimming left V 2 bases short and J 7 bases short, with 15 bases between. Germline CDR1 and CDR2: SGHRS and YFSETQ. CDR3 nucleotide sequence: TGCGCCAGCAGCTTTTCACGGGGTGAGAGTGGCTACACCTTC. It translates to CASSFSRGESGYTF.

The genes are TRBV7-6 and TRBJ1-1; D is perhaps TRBD1 (5 bases). V lost 5 bases and J 1 base, leaving 8 bases between the germline ends. Germline values: CDR1 SGHVS, CDR2 FNYEAQ. The CDR3 loop spans 13 amino acids. The chain's CDR3 is CASSHDRNTEAFF. As DNA, the CDR3 is TGTGCCAGCAGCCACGACAGGAACACTGAAGCTTTCTTT. Variable domain in full (rest from reference TRBV7-6 and TRBJ1-1): GAGVSQSPRYKVTKRGQDVALRCDPISGHVSLYWYRQALGQGPEFLTYFNYEAQQDKSGLPNDRFSAERPEGSISTLTIQRTEQRDSAMYRCASSHDRNTEAFFGQGTRLTVV.

Of note for this clone: Other DNA sequences of this sample code for an identical CDR3. The chain combines TRBV7-2 with TRBJ2-3, with TRBD2 matching 9 bases. CDR3 length equals 15 residues. Germline CDR1 is SGHTA and CDR2 is FQGNSA. V lost 1 base, J lost 3 bases, and 2 bases stayed unmatched. CDR3 amino acids: CASSLVSGGTDTQYF. The CDR3, as DNA: TGTGCCAGCAGCTTAGTTAGCGGGGGTACAGATACGCAGTATTTT.

This clone was observed a single time. This chain links TRBV6-5 with TRBJ1-3; D may be TRBD1 (5 bases). CDR3 length: 16 amino acids. The germline V gene has CDR1 MNHEY and CDR2 SVGAGI. Trimming pared 2 bases from V and 0 bases from J, leaving 11 bases between. Here the CDR3 reads CASSYGATYSGNTIYF. DNA for the CDR3: TGTGCCAGCAGTTACGGGGCAACATACTCTGGAAACACCATATATTTT.

The V gene is TRBV5-5, the J gene TRBJ2-7; tentative D call: TRBD2 (5 bases). Trimming stripped 4 bases from V and 7 bases from J, with 15 bases between. Germline CDR1 reads SGHKS; CDR2 reads YYEKEE (reference sequence). There are 13 residues in the CDR3. In DNA, the CDR3 is TGTGCCAGCAGCATGATGGGAGCGGAGGAGCAGTACTTC. Encoded protein: CASSMMGAEEQYF.

The genes are TRBV7-9 and TRBJ1-1, with 9 nucleotides matching TRBD1. Germline lookup yields CDR1 SEHNR and CDR2 FQNEAQ (reference sequence). V shed 4 bases, J shed 7 bases, and the junction held 19 bases outside the gene matches. CDR3 size: 18 residues. CDR3 in amino acids: CASSSPYRGLRGYVEAFF. CDR3 bases: TGTGCCAGCAGCTCTCCTTACAGGGGGCTGAGGGGTTACGTTGAAGCTTTCTTT. The whole variable domain, filled in from reference TRBV7-9 and TRBJ1-1, reads DTGVSQNPRHKITKRGQNVTFRCDPISEHNRLYWYRQTLGQGPEFLTYFQNEAQLEKSRLLSDRFSAERPKGSFSTLEIQRTEQGDSAMYLCASSSPYRGLRGYVEAFFGQGTRLTVV.

The table lists this clone with a count of one. The gene calls are TRBV19 and TRBJ2-1; 9 bases align to TRBD2. The length of the CDR3 is 18 residues. Germline V gives CDR1 LNHDA, CDR2 SQIVND (reference sequence). Trimming took 2 bases from V and 0 from J; bases not matched to a gene: 8. DNA for the CDR3: TGTGCCAGTAGTATACCCAGCGGGGGGTCCGGCTCCTACAATGAGCAGTTCTTC. Protein sequence: CASSIPSGGSGSYNEQFF.

This clone was recorded once. The CDR3 sequence: CASRGAGLVTEAFF. In DNA, the CDR3 is TGTGCCAGCAGAGGGGCCGGGCTTGTCACTGAAGCTTTCTTT. V usage is TRBV2 and J usage is TRBJ1-1, with D maybe TRBD1 (5 bases). The germline CDR1 and CDR2 sequences are SNHLY and FYNNEI. The CDR3 has 14 residues. V lost 6 bases to trimming and J lost 4 bases, with 15 bases between them.

This chain connects TRBV2 to TRBJ2-1, with 8 bases identical to TRBD2. Per the germline V gene, CDR1 is SNHLY and CDR2 is FYNNEI. The V gene end was trimmed by 2 bases and the J gene end by 6 bases; junction bases not matched to a gene: 6. CDR3 size: 15 residues. CDR3 amino acids: CASSELRGEGNEQFF. The CDR3 coding sequence is TGTGCCAGCAGTGAATTGCGGGGGGAGGGCAATGAGCAGTTCTTC.

V gene TRBV9 combines with J gene TRBJ2-1, with TRBD2 matching over 7 bases. The CDR3 consists of 16 residues. V trimming: 0 bases; J trimming: 0 bases; junction bases outside the gene matches: 3. Germline CDR1 and CDR2: SGDLS and YYNGEE. CDR3 nucleotides: TGTGCCAGCAGCGTAGGGCGGGGGAGCTCCTACAATGAGCAGTTCTTC. It codes for CASSVGRGSSYNEQFF.

The chain employs TRBV30 and TRBJ1-6; D not certain. V lost 5 bases and J 7 bases, leaving 15 bases between the germline ends. The germline gives CDR1 GTSNPN, CDR2 SVGIG (reference sequence). The CDR3 spans 14 residues. The CDR3 nucleotides read TGTGCCTGGCATACTCTACCCACGAATTCACCCCTCCACTTT. It translates to CAWHTLPTNSPLHF.

The chain joins TRBV2 to TRBJ2-1, with a tentative D call TRBD2 (6 bases). This CDR3 region has 11 residues. Germline CDR1 is SNHLY and CDR2 is FYNNEI. Trimming left V 1 base short and J 15 bases short, with 10 bases between. The CDR3 nucleotides read TGTGCCAGCAGTGAAGAGGCGGGACGGTTCTTC. Translated: CASSEEAGRFF.

The rearrangement uses TRBV6-5 and TRBJ1-1, with D perhaps TRBD1 (6 bases). The V end lost 5 bases, the J end lost 4 bases, and 17 bases lay between the germline ends. The germline V gene encodes CDR1 MNHEY and CDR2 SVGAGI. The CDR3 runs 15 residues. The CDR3 is CASSARGHLGTEAFF. The CDR3 region has the DNA TGTGCCAGCAGTGCTAGGGGACACCTGGGCACTGAAGCTTTCTTT.

This clone was detected only a few times. The V and J genes are TRBV11-3 and TRBJ2-7; a possible D gene is TRBD1 (5 bases). V was cut by 0 bases and J by 5 bases, with 14 bases left in between. The CDR3 sequence is 15 residues long. Looked up from germline, CDR1 is SGHNT and CDR2 is YENEEA. The CDR3 protein is CASSLDPGKRNEQYF. The DNA for the CDR3 is TGTGCCAGCAGCTTAGATCCAGGGAAGAGGAACGAGCAGTACTTC.

The genes are TRBV27 and TRBJ2-6; D call uncertain. Germline V gene lookup returns CDR1 MNHEY and CDR2 SMNVEV (reference sequence). The V and J ends lost 6 bases and 0 bases respectively, with 9 bases between them. This CDR3 has 15 amino acids. This chain's CDR3 is CASSRPSSGANVLTF. For the CDR3, the DNA is TGTGCCAGCAGCCGCCCTAGCTCTGGGGCCAACGTCCTGACTTTC.

The chain joins TRBV2 to TRBJ2-1, with D possibly being TRBD2 (5 bases). The ends were cut back, 8 bases at V and 4 bases at J, with 6 bases in the middle. The CDR3 totals 11 residues. Per germline, CDR1 SNHLY and CDR2 FYNNEI. The CDR3 here is CASRGYNEQFF. The CDR3 DNA is TGTGCCAGCCGGGGTTACAATGAGCAGTTCTTC.

This sequence joins TRBV7-8 and TRBJ1-1, with a tentative D call TRBD1 (6 bases). V dropped 5 bases and J dropped 0 bases, with 19 bases sitting between them. Germline CDR1 and CDR2: SGHVS and FQNEAQ. This CDR3 comprises 17 residues. The CDR3: CASSRNGVGGLNTEAFF. As DNA, the CDR3 is TGTGCCAGCAGCAGAAATGGTGTCGGGGGGCTGAACACTGAAGCTTTCTTT.

The V and J genes are TRBV5-4 and TRBJ2-1; 9 nucleotides agree with TRBD1. With V trimmed by 2 bases and J by 4 bases, 7 bases remained unmatched. The CDR3 runs to 16 residues. Germline CDR1 reads SGHNT; CDR2 reads YYREEE (reference sequence). The CDR3: CASSLGQGTIYNEQFF. CDR3 bases: TGTGCCAGCAGCTTAGGACAGGGGACCATATACAATGAGCAGTTCTTC.

The chain recombines TRBV13 with TRBJ1-2; tentative D call: TRBD1 (5 bases). Trimming took off 1 base at V and 8 bases at J, with 11 bases between the two ends. This CDR3 comprises 13 residues. CDR1 is PRHDT, CDR2 FYEKMQ, per germline (reference sequence). CDR3 region: CASSLVQGSGYTF. CDR3 in DNA: TGTGCCAGCAGCTTAGTTCAGGGCAGCGGCTACACCTTC. The full variable domain, its missing parts supplied by reference TRBV13 and TRBJ1-2, is AAGVIQSPRHLIKEKRETATLKCYPIPRHDTVYWYQQGPGQDPQFLISFYEKMQSDKGSIPDRFSAQQFSDYHSELNMSSLELGDSALYFCASSLVQGSGYTFGSGTRLTVV.

V and J are TRBV5-4 and TRBJ2-2, with D perhaps TRBD2 (6 bases). Germline assignment: CDR1 SGHNT and CDR2 YYREEE (reference sequence). The V and J ends lost 6 bases and 2 bases respectively, with 17 bases between them. The CDR3 runs to 16 residues. The CDR3 protein is CASTSRGKINTGELFF. In DNA, the CDR3 is TGTGCCAGCACCTCCCGGGGGAAGATAAACACCGGGGAGCTGTTTTTT.

Regarding this clone: In the same sample, other DNA sequences code for this CDR3. The gene calls are TRBV5-1 and TRBJ1-3; 11 nucleotides align to TRBD1. There are 16 residues in the CDR3. Trimming took 3 bases from V and 8 from J; bases not matched to a gene: 10. Germline values: CDR1 SGHRS, CDR2 YFSETQ. The CDR3 bases are TGCGCCAGCAGCTCCCGGCCGGGACAGGGGGACGACACCATATATTTT. This encodes CASSSRPGQGDDTIYF. Complete variable domain (other parts from reference TRBV5-1 and TRBJ1-3): KAGVTQTPRYLIKTRGQQVTLSCSPISGHRSVSWYQQTPGQGLQFLFEYFSETQRNKGNFPGRFSGRQFSNSRSEMNVSTLELGDSALYLCASSSRPGQGDDTIYFGEGSWLTVV.

The J gene is TRBJ2-3, the V gene TRBV12-2; the D call in the table, TRBD2, was not verified against the DNA. TRBV12-2 is a pseudogene segment. The CDR3 has 20 residues. CDR3 bases: TGTGCAAGTCGCTTAGCCCTCACTAGCGGGAGCATTGTAGGCACAGATACGCAGTATTTT. Translating it yields CASRLALTSGSIVGTDTQYF.